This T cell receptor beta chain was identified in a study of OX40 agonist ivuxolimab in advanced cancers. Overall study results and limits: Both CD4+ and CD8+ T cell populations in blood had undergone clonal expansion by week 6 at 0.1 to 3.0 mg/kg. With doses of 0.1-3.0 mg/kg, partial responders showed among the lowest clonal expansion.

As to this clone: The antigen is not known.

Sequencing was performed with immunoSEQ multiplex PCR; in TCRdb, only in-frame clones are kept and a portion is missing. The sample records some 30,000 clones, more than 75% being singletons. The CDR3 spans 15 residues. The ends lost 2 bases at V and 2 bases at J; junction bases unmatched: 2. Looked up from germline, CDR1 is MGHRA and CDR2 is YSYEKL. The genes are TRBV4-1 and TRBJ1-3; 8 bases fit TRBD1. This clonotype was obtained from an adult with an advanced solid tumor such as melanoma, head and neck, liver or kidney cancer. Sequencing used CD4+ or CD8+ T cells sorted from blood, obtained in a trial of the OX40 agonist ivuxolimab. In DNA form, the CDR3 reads TGCGCCAGCAGCCAATACAGGGGGGCTGGAAACACCATATATTTT. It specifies CASSQYRGAGNTIYF.